The 13 T cell receptor beta chains below were found in one sample sequenced in a study of tumor-infiltrating lymphocytes in localized non-small cell lung cancer (dated by TCRdb to 2020 to 2023). Preparation of the library involved the immunoSEQ multiplex PCR assay. The table was pulled from immuneACCESS by TCRdb, which kept in-frame rearrangements only. Such tables lose some clones; where checked, under half of the loss comes from unresolved V genes, and the rest has no known cause. This sample gives some 6,000 clones in total; 65% to 85% of them show up just once. Roughly 9.7% of the sample goes to the ten largest clones. The sequenced sample was lung tumor tissue. These receptors all stem from a human donor with non-small cell lung cancer.

The chain couples TRBV28 to TRBJ1-3; no reliable D call. Per germline, CDR1 MDHEN and CDR2 SYDVKM. Trimming removed 5 bases from V and 2 bases from J, with 19 bases in between. This CDR3 comprises 17 residues. CDR3 DNA: TGTGCCAGCAGTATATCCCAGCCTCAACTTGCTGGAAACACCATATATTTT. Residues: CASSISQPQLAGNTIYF.

The gene calls are TRBV6-4 and TRBJ1-2, with TRBD1 identical over 8 bases. The CDR3 is made up of 14 amino acids. With 4 bases clipped from V and 7 bases from J, the junction kept 8 bases outside the gene matches. CDR1 and CDR2 (germline): MRHNA, SNTAGT. The CDR3 sequence: CASSANQGASGYTF. CDR3 bases: TGTGCCAGCAGTGCCAACCAGGGGGCGAGTGGCTACACCTTC.

As DNA, the CDR3 is TGTGCCAGCAGGCGGGGCCTTTGGGGCACTGAAGCTTTCTTT. Residues: CASRRGLWGTEAFF. The J gene is TRBJ1-1, the V gene TRBV7-9, with a possible D match to TRBD1 (5 bases). CDR1 is SEHNR and CDR2 is FQNEAQ in the germline V gene (reference sequence). This CDR3 region has 14 residues. V lost 6 bases and J lost 4, with 15 bases in between. Full variable domain (outside the CDR3, taken from reference TRBV7-9 and TRBJ1-1): DTGVSQNPRHKITKRGQNVTFRCDPISEHNRLYWYRQTLGQGPEFLTYFQNEAQLEKSRLLSDRFSAERPKGSFSTLEIQRTEQGDSAMYLCASRRGLWGTEAFFGQGTRLTVV.

The chain couples TRBV7-9 to TRBJ2-2; D remains unclear. CDR3 size: 15 residues. Germline V CDR1 and CDR2: SEHNR, FQNEAQ (reference sequence). Trimming stripped 3 bases from V and 0 bases from J, with 8 bases between. The CDR3 sequence: CASSLSNANTGELFF. CDR3 nucleotide sequence: TGTGCCAGCAGCTTGAGTAACGCGAACACCGGGGAGCTGTTTTTT.

The V call is TRBV9, the J call TRBJ1-6; D is undetermined. This CDR3 is built from 17 residues. Germline assignment: CDR1 SGDLS and CDR2 YYNGEE. V lost 0 bases and J lost 7, with 17 bases in between. The CDR3 coding sequence is TGTGCCAGCAGCGTAGATAAGGGTGCAATGGGCAATTCACCCCTCCACTTT. Protein product: CASSVDKGAMGNSPLHF.

The CDR3 nucleotides are TGTGCCAGCTGGATCGGCGGGGGCAGGAACTATGGCTACACCTTC. It translates to CASWIGGGRNYGYTF. This chain links TRBV2 with TRBJ1-2, with TRBD1 as a possible D gene (6 bases). The CDR3 sequence is 15 residues long. The germline CDR1 and CDR2 sequences are SNHLY and FYNNEI. V lost 8 bases and J 2 bases, leaving 18 bases between the germline ends.

V is TRBV27 and J is TRBJ1-2; D is unclear. Germline V gene sequence: CDR1 MNHEY, CDR2 SMNVEV (reference sequence). Trimming shortened V by 0 bases and J by 4 bases, and 12 bases separated the two germline ends. The CDR3 sequence is 15 residues long. The CDR3 DNA reads TGTGCCAGCAGTTTATCGAGGTCAGCTGGCTATGGCTACACCTTC. Translated: CASSLSRSAGYGYTF.

In DNA form, the CDR3 reads TGTGCTAGTGGCCCCACAGGGTTTAACACCGGGGAGCTGTTTTTT. Protein product: CASGPTGFNTGELFF. The chain has TRBV12-5 and TRBJ2-2, with a weak D call TRBD1 (6 bases). CDR3 length: 15 amino acids. V lost 6 bases, J lost 2 bases, and 13 bases lay in between. Germline CDR1 reads LGHNT; CDR2 reads FRNRAP.

This clone was seen a few times. V gene TRBV7-9 combines with J gene TRBJ2-7; D may be TRBD2 (7 bases). CDR3 length: 16 amino acids. Between the trimmed V and J ends, which lost 4 bases and 2 bases, there was a span of 18 bases. Looked up from germline, CDR1 is SEHNR and CDR2 is FQNEAQ (reference sequence). The CDR3 DNA reads as TGTGCCAGCAGCTGGGGGGGGGCAGTTCGCGCCTACGAGCAGTACTTC. Protein sequence: CASSWGGAVRAYEQYF.

V usage is TRBV11-1 and J usage is TRBJ2-2; D is possibly TRBD2 (6 bases). Germline V gives CDR1 SGHAT, CDR2 FQDESV (reference sequence). CDR3 size: 15 residues. Trimming left V 0 bases short and J 3 bases short, with 8 bases between. The CDR3 nucleotides read TGTGCCAGCAGCTTAGCCGGGGGTTACACCGGGGAGCTGTTTTTT. This codes for CASSLAGGYTGELFF.

The chain is built from TRBV10-3 and TRBJ1-4; 7 nucleotides match TRBD1. This CDR3 has 13 amino acids. The junction had 7 bases not matched to a gene; V was cut back by 11 bases and J by 4 bases. From germline, CDR1 is ENHRY and CDR2 SYGVKD. CDR3 nucleotides: TGTGCCGCATCTCGGGACAGTAATGAAAAACTGTTTTTT. Translated: CAASRDSNEKLFF.

The chain couples TRBV19 to TRBJ2-5, with 9 bases matching TRBD2. There are 18 residues in the CDR3. Germline assignment: CDR1 LNHDA and CDR2 SQIVND (reference sequence). Losses at the gene ends were 2 bases for V and 10 bases for J; bases not matched to a gene: 20. This CDR3 reads CASSIRPGTSGWGGIQYF. The CDR3 nucleotides read TGTGCCAGTAGTATACGACCCGGCACTAGCGGGTGGGGGGGGATCCAGTACTTC.

This clone is a singleton in its sample. The J gene is TRBJ2-1, the V gene TRBV2; possible D gene TRBD2, 6 bases. Deletions cut 11 bases from V and 0 bases from J, with 14 bases between. Germline assignment: CDR1 SNHLY and CDR2 FYNNEI. There are 14 residues in the CDR3. In DNA, the CDR3 is TGTGCCTCCCTAGCGTCGAGCTCCTACAATGAGCAGTTCTTC. Translated, it gives CASLASSSYNEQFF. Full variable domain (remainder filled in from reference TRBV2 and TRBJ2-1): EPEVTQTPSHQVTQMGQEVILRCVPISNHLYFYWYRQILGQKVEFLVSFYNNEISEKSEIFDDQFSVERPDGSNFTLKIRSTKLEDSAMYFCASLASSSYNEQFFGPGTRLTVL.